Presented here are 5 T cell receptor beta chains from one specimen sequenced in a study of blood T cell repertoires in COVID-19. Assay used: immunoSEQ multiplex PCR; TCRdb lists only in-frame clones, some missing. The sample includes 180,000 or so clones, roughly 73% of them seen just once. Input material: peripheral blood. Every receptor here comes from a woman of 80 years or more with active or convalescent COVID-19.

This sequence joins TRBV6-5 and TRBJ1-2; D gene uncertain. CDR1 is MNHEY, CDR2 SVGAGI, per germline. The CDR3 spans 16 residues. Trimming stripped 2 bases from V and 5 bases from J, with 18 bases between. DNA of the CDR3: TGTGCCAGCAGTTACGATATAGCGGACTCTCTATATGGCTACACCTTC. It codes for CASSYDIADSLYGYTF.

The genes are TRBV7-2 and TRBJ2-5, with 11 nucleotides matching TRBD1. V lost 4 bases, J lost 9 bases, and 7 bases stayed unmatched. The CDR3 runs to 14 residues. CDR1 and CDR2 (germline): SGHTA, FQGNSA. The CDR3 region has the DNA TGTGCCAGCAGCTCGGGACAGGGGGAAACGTCCCAGTACTTC. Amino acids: CASSSGQGETSQYF.

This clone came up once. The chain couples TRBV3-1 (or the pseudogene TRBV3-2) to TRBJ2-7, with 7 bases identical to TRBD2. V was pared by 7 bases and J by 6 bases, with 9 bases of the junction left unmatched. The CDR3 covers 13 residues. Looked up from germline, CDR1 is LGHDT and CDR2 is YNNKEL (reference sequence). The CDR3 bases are TGTGCCAGCACCCCACCGGGGGGAGGCGAGCAGTACTTC. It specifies CASTPPGGGEQYF.

DNA for the CDR3: TGTGCCAGCAGCCAGGGACAGGGGTATGGCTACACCTTC. It yields the protein CASSQGQGYGYTF. The chain employs TRBV14 and TRBJ1-2; 10 positions match TRBD1. With 3 bases clipped from V and 5 bases from J, the junction kept 0 bases outside the gene matches. CDR3 length: 13 amino acids. Germline CDR1 and CDR2: SGHDN and FVKESK.

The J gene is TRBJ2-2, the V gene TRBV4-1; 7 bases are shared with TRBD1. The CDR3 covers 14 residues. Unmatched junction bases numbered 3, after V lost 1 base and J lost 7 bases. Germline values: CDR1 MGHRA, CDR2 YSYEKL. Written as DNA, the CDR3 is TGCGCCAGCAGCCAAGGACAGGGAGACGGGGAGCTGTTTTTT. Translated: CASSQGQGDGELFF.